This T cell receptor beta chain is from a study of blood T cell repertoires in COVID-19. Across the study: PBMCs, B-cell-depleted T cells, or T cells provided the cDNA or gDNA that made up the material.

Profiling relied on immunoSEQ multiplex PCR, and the TCRdb table lists in-frame clones only, not all of them. Here the sample spans some 380,000 clones, roughly 87% being singletons. V shed 5 bases and J 2 bases; nucleotides not matched to a gene: 3. The CDR3 is 15 residues long. Per germline, CDR1 LNHDA and CDR2 SQIVND (reference sequence). Source material: PBMCs or T cells enriched from blood (not recorded which). The origin of this receptor is a woman in her thirties or forties with acute COVID-19. The J gene is TRBJ1-5, the V gene TRBV19, with 10 nucleotides matching TRBD1. This chain's CDR3 is CASSWTGGGNQPQHF. CDR3 nucleotides: TGTGCCAGTAGTTGGACAGGGGGAGGCAATCAGCCCCAGCATTTT.